This T cell receptor beta chain was identified in a study of blood T cell repertoires in COVID-19. Across the study: PBMCs, B-cell-depleted T cells, or T cells were the source of the cDNA or gDNA that made up the material.

From germline, CDR1 is LNHDA and CDR2 SQIVND (reference sequence). V lost 10 bases, J lost 0 bases, and 15 bases lay in between. The CDR3 totals 14 residues. Assay: immunoSEQ multiplex PCR; the TCRdb copy retains only in-frame clones and omits some. The repertoire holds under 300,000 clones, with 75% to 90% as singletons. The source material was peripheral blood. The clonotype comes from a man aged 25-40 years who had recovered from COVID-19. V and J are TRBV19 and TRBJ1-2; TRBD1 might be the D (6 bases). CDR3 in DNA: TGTGCCACCCTCAAACAGGGCTCTAACTATGGCTACACCTTC. This sequence encodes CATLKQGSNYGYTF. The complete variable domain, with remaining parts taken from reference TRBV19 and TRBJ1-2, reads DGGITQSPKYLFRKEGQNVTLSCEQNLNHDAMYWYRQDPGQGLRLIYYSQIVNDFQKGDIAEGYSVSREKKESFPLTVTSAQKNPTAFYLCATLKQGSNYGYTFGSGTRLTVV.